The clone carrying this T cell receptor beta chain showed up many times. Its specificity is unknown. The missing CDR3 end, 3 residues past where the read stops, is filled in from the germline J gene. Some clones are missing from TCRdb's copy, which holds only in-frame ones; the method was immunoSEQ multiplex PCR. The sample presents about 60,000 clones, none singletons. Heparinized whole blood, about 5 to 8.5 ml, came from each donor. This specimen belongs to a study of T cell clonality in common variable immunodeficiency. Study conclusions and caveats: The cause of increased CVID clonality remains unclear without subpopulation sequencing.

V dropped 6 bases and J dropped 0; count of bases not matched to a gene: 0. The germline V gene has CDR1 SGHAT and CDR2 FQNNGV. This CDR3 spans 13 amino acids. The rearrangement uses TRBV11-2 and TRBJ2-3; TRBD2 aligns across 7 bases. The specimen was peripheral blood mononuclear cells. The clonotype was recovered from a person between 18 and 69 years old in good health. Partial CDR3 DNA: TGTGCCAGCAGGGGACTAAGCACAGATACG. This codes for CASRGLSTDT. The entire CDR3 sequence reads CASRGLSTDTQYF. Filled out from reference TRBV11-2 and TRBJ2-3, the complete variable domain reads EAGVAQSPRYKIIEKRQSVAFWCNPISGHATLYWYQQILGQGPKLLIQFQNNGVVDDSQLPKDRFSAERLKGVDSTLKIQPAKLEDSAVYLCASRGLSTDTQYFGPGTRLTVL.